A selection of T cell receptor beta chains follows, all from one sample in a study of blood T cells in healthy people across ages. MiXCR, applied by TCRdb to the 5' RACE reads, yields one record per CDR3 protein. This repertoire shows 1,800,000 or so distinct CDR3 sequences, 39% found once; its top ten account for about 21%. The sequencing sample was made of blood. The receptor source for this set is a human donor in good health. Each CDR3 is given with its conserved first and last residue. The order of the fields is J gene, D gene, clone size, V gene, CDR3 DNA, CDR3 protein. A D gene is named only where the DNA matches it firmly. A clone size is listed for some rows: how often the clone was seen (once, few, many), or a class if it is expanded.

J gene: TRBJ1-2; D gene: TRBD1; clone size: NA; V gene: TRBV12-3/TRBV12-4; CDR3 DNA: TGTGCCGGCAGTGCCAGGGGGCTCAGCTATGGCCACACCTTC; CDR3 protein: CAGSARGLSYGHTF
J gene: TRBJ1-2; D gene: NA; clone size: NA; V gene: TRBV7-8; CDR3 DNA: TGTGCCTGCAGCTTAAGTGGCCTTGGCTACACCTTC; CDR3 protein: CACSLSGLGYTF
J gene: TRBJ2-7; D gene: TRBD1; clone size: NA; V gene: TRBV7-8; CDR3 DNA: TGTGCCAGCAGCTTAGAGTGGGACAGCTACGAGCAGTACTTC; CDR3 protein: CASSLEWDSYEQYF
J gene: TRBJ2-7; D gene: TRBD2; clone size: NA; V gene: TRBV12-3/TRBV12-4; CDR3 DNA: TGTGCCAGCAGTTACCATTATGGACTAGCCGACGAGCAGTACTTC; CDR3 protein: CASSYHYGLADEQYF
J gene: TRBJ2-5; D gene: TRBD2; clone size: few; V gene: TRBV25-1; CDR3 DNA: TGTGCCAGCAGTCCCACCGGCGGGGGACTACAAGAGACCCAGTACTTC; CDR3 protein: CASSPTGGGLQETQYF
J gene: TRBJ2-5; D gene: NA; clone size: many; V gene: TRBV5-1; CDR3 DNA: TGTGCCAGCAGCTTATTAGGGCCTCAAGAGACCCAGTACTTC; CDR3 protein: CASSLLGPQETQYF
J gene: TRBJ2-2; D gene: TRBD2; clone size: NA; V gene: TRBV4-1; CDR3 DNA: TGCGCCAGCAGTCTAGCGGGGCGTAACACCGGGGAGCTGTTTTTT; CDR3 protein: CASSLAGRNTGELFF
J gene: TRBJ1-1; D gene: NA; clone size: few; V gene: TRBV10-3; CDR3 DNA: TGTGCCATGGGGGACTCTAGAGGGACTGAAGCTTTCTTT; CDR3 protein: CAMGDSRGTEAFF
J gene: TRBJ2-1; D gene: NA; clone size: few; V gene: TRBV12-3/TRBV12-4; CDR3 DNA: TGTGCCAGCAGTTTAGGGGGTTATAGCTCCTACAATGAGCAGTTCTTC; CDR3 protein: CASSLGGYSSYNEQFF
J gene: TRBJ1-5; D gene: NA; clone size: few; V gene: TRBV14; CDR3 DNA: TGTGCCACCGTACGGCCTTGCAATCAGCCCCAGCATTTT; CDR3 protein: CATVRPCNQPQHF
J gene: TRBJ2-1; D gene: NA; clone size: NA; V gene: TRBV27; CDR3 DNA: TGTGCCAGCAGTTTATCCGGGTCTTGCAATGAGCAGTTCTTC; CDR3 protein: CASSLSGSCNEQFF
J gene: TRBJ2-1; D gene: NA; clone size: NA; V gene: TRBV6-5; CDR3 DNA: TGTGCCAGCCAGAGGGTTGCCGCTACGTACAATGAGCAGTTCTTC; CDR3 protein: CASQRVAATYNEQFF
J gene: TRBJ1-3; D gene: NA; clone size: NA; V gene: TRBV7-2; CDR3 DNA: TGTGCCAGCAGCCGGCAGGCAGGGGTAGGAAACACCATATATTTT; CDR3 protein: CASSRQAGVGNTIYF
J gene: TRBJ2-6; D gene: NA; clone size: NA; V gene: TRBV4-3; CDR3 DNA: TGCGCCAGCAGCCAAGATCCAGGGCCCTCTGGGGCCAACGTCCTGACTTTC; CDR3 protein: CASSQDPGPSGANVLTF
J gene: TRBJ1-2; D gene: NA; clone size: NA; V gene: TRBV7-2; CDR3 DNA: TGTGCCAGCAGCCCCGACGCGGGGGCGGACTATGGCTACACCTTC; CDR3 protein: CASSPDAGADYGYTF
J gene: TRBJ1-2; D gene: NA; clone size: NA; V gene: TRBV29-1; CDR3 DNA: TGCAGCGTTGGGGTGACAAGGAATGGGTATGGCTACACCTTC; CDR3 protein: CSVGVTRNGYGYTF
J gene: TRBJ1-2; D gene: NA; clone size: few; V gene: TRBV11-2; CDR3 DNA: TGTGCCAGCAGCTTTCAAGGGGGAACTAATTCCTATGGCTACACCTTC; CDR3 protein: CASSFQGGTNSYGYTF
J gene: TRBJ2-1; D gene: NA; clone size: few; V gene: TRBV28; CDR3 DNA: TGTGCCAGCAGTTTAAATGGTGTGCAGTTCTTC; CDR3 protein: CASSLNGVQFF
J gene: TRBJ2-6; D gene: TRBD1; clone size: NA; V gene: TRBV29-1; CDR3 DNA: TGCAGCGTTGAAATAGCAGGGGGTTACGGGGCCAACGTCCTGACTTTC; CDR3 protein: CSVEIAGGYGANVLTF
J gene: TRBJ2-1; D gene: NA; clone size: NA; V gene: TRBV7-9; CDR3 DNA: TGTGCCAGCAGCCCCAGAGGAGGGCCCTACAATGAGCATTTCTTC; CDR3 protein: CASSPRGGPYNEHFF
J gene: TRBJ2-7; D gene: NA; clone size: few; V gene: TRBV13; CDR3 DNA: TGTGCCAGCAGCTTAGGCGGAAGAGGAGACGAGCAGTACTTC; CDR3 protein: CASSLGGRGDEQYF
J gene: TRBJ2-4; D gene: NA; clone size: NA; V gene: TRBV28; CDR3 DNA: TGTGCCAGCAGTTTAGAGCCTCGGGGCAAAAACATTCAGTACTTC; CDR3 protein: CASSLEPRGKNIQYF
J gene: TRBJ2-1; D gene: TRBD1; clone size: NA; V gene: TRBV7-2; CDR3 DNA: TGTGCCAGCAGCTTTGTTAGGCGACAGGGCATGGGGCAGTTCTTC; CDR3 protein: CASSFVRRQGMGQFF
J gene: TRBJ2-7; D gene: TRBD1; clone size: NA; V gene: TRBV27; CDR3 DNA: TGTGCCAGCAGTTTAACGGACAGGGGGATTTACGAGCAGTACTTC; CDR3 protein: CASSLTDRGIYEQYF
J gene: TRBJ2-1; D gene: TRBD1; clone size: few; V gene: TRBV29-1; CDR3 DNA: TGCAGCGGATCATGGGGACAGGTATACAATGAGCAGTTCTTC; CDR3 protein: CSGSWGQVYNEQFF
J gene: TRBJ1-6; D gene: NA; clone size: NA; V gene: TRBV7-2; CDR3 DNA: TGTGCCAGCAGACAGGGTCCAAATTCACCCCTCCACTTT; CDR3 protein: CASRQGPNSPLHF
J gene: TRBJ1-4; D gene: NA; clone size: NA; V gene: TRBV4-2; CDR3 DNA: TGTGCCAGCAGCCAAGCGTACAGTGCAACTAATGAAAAACTGTTTTTT; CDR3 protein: CASSQAYSATNEKLFF
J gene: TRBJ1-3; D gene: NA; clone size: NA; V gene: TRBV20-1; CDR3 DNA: TGCAGTGCTAGAGATCCGCAGGGCGGTCGAAACACCATATATTTT; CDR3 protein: CSARDPQGGRNTIYF
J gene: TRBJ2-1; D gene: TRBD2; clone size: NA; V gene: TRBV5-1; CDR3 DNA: TGCGCCAGCAGTCCCCTCCCCGGGACTAGCGGGGGGGCCAATGAGCAGTTCTTC; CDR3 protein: CASSPLPGTSGGANEQFF
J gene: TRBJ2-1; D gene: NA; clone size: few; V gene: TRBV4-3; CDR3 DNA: TGCGCCAGCAGCTACGACTCGGGGTACAATGAGCAGTTCTTC; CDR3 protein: CASSYDSGYNEQFF
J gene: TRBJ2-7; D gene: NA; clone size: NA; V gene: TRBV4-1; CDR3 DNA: TGCGCCAGCAGCCAACCCGGGGGACAACGCTCCTACGAGCAGTACTTC; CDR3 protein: CASSQPGGQRSYEQYF